This is a list of T cell receptor beta chains from one sample in a study of blood T cell repertoires in COVID-19. Sequencing was performed with immunoSEQ multiplex PCR; in TCRdb, only in-frame clones are kept and a portion is missing. Here the sample spans about 140,000 clones, 85% to 90% being singletons. Sequencing used peripheral blood. All receptors come from a man aged 50-59 years who had recovered from COVID-19. Both conserved end residues are part of each CDR3. Fields, in order: J gene, V gene, clone size, D gene, CDR3 DNA, CDR3 protein. The D gene is left open where the match is weak. Clone size appears in some rows only: once, few, many, or a class for an expanded clone.

TRBJ1-1,TRBV27,-,TRBD1,TGTGCCAGCAAAACTACGACAGGGGGGAACACTGAAGCTTTCTTT,CASKTTTGGNTEAFF
TRBJ1-4,TRBV21-1,-,-,TGTGCCAGCAGCAAAGCGGAGGCTAAGCGTGAAAAACTGTTTTTT,CASSKAEAKREKLFF
TRBJ1-4,TRBV18,-,TRBD1,TGTGCCAGCTCACCGCGGACAGGGTGGGAGGAAAAACTGTTTTTT,CASSPRTGWEEKLFF
TRBJ2-2,TRBV5-4,few,-,TGTGCCAGCAGCTTGGAGTCAGGGGCGAATACCGGGGAGCTGTTTTTT,CASSLESGANTGELFF
TRBJ1-1,TRBV7-2,-,TRBD1,TGTGCCAGCAGCCCAGACCGGACAGGGGGCAACACTGAAGCTTTCTTT,CASSPDRTGGNTEAFF
TRBJ2-7,TRBV3-1/TRBV3-2,once,TRBD2,TGTGCCAGCAGCCAGGGTATGAGCGGGAGCTCCTACGAGCAGTACTTC,CASSQGMSGSSYEQYF
TRBJ2-1,TRBV9,few,TRBD2,TGTGCCAGCAGCGCGCGGGGGGATCACTTCAATGAGCAGTTCTTC,CASSARGDHFNEQFF
TRBJ2-7,TRBV5-1,-,-,TGCGCCAGCAGCTTGGCCGGGGTTCCCTACGAGCAGTACTTC,CASSLAGVPYEQYF
TRBJ2-2,TRBV25-1,-,-,TGTGCCAGCAGTGCCTTGAGGGGGTCCGGGGAGCTGTTTTTT,CASSALRGSGELFF
TRBJ2-7,TRBV7-2,-,-,TGTGCCAGCAGCTTACGGACTCTGTCTACTTCCTACGAGCAGTACTTC,CASSLRTLSTSYEQYF
TRBJ1-1,TRBV7-9,once,-,TGTGCCAGCAGCCCCGGGGTTGGGGTCTTGAACACTGAAGCTTTCTTT,CASSPGVGVLNTEAFF
TRBJ2-5,TRBV7-2,once,TRBD1,TGTGCCAGCACCTCGGGACAGGCCCAAGAGACCCAGTACTTC,CASTSGQAQETQYF
TRBJ2-1,TRBV15,-,TRBD2,TGTGCCACCCTCGGGCGGGGGAGGTACAATGAGCAGTTCTTC,CATLGRGRYNEQFF
TRBJ2-7,TRBV10-2,-,-,TGCGCCAGCAGTGCAGGAAACTGGTACGAGCAGTACTTC,CASSAGNWYEQYF
TRBJ1-2,TRBV18,-,TRBD1,TGTGCCAGCTCACCTTACGGACAGGACACCTATGGCTACACCTTC,CASSPYGQDTYGYTF
TRBJ1-2,TRBV7-2,-,-,TGTGCCAGCAGCTCCCCATCGAGTGCAGGGAACTATGGCTACACCTTC,CASSSPSSAGNYGYTF
TRBJ2-7,TRBV5-5,-,-,TGTGCCAGCGGCCTCTCTGGGGGGACCTACGAGCAGTACTTC,CASGLSGGTYEQYF
TRBJ2-1,TRBV4-3,once,TRBD2,TGCGCCAGCAGCCAAGATCATCTAGCGGGGGGGCCTCCGTTCAATGAGCAGTTCTTC,CASSQDHLAGGPPFNEQFF
TRBJ1-2,TRBV30,-,TRBD1,TGTGCCTGGAGGAGGACAGGGACAATCTATGGCTACACCTTC,CAWRRTGTIYGYTF
TRBJ1-6,TRBV3-1/TRBV3-2,-,-,TGTGCCAGCAGCTCGGGACTTAGGAATTCACCCCTCCACTTT,CASSSGLRNSPLHF
TRBJ1-2,TRBV10-1,-,TRBD1,TGCGCCAGCAGTGAAGAGGGGGCTTTTAACTATGGCTACACCTTC,CASSEEGAFNYGYTF
TRBJ2-7,TRBV10-3,-,TRBD1,TGTGCCATCAGTTTCTCGGACAGGGCCTACGAGCAGTACTTC,CAISFSDRAYEQYF
TRBJ2-7,TRBV6-1,-,TRBD1,TGTGCCAGCAGTGAAGCGCGCTGGACAGGATTACCCGAGCAGTACTTC,CASSEARWTGLPEQYF
TRBJ1-6,TRBV5-1,-,-,TGCGCCAGCAGCTCCATCTTATCGTCGACAGCGAGCTCCTATAATTCACCCCTCCACTTT,CASSSILSSTASSYNSPLHF
TRBJ1-1,TRBV12-3/TRBV12-4,many,-,TGTGCCAGCAGTTTTCAGTTTAACACTGAAGCTTTCTTT,CASSFQFNTEAFF
TRBJ2-3,TRBV6-1,-,-,TGTGCCAGCAGTGAAAGAGGGATCGGAGATACGCAGTATTTT,CASSERGIGDTQYF
TRBJ2-7,TRBV7-2,once,-,TGTGCCAGCAGCTTAGGTCGCGGCGGGCCCTACGAGCAGTACTTC,CASSLGRGGPYEQYF
TRBJ1-1,TRBV2,-,-,TGTGCCAGCCACCTTAGCGCCTTGAGGGCTTTCTTT,CASHLSALRAFF
TRBJ1-5,TRBV6-1,few,-,TGTGCCAGCAGTGAAGCTAGTTCGGGGGGTGGTGGTTATAGAAATCAGCCCCAGCATTTT,CASSEASSGGGGYRNQPQHF
TRBJ1-1,TRBV5-8,-,TRBD1,TGTGCCAGCAGCGGACAGGGGGCAGCTGAAGCTTTCTTT,CASSGQGAAEAFF
TRBJ1-5,TRBV5-1,-,TRBD1,TGCGCCAGCAGCTCCGGGACAGGGGGTCAGCCCCAGCATTTT,CASSSGTGGQPQHF
TRBJ1-5,TRBV25-1,once,TRBD1,TGTGCCAGCAGACCGCAGGGGGCGAGCAATCAGCCCCAGCATTTT,CASRPQGASNQPQHF
TRBJ2-7,TRBV2,-,-,TGTGCCAGCAGTGGGGCCGGGGTCGAGCAGTACTTC,CASSGAGVEQYF
TRBJ1-1,TRBV6-5,-,-,TGTGCCAGCAGGCCCAGCCGGGAGCGTGAAGCTTTCTTT,CASRPSREREAFF
TRBJ1-1,TRBV10-3,many,-,TGTGCCATCAGTGACCCAGTGGCAGGGTTCACTGAAGCTTTCTTT,CAISDPVAGFTEAFF
TRBJ2-3,TRBV9,-,TRBD2,TGTGCCAGCAGCCGCGGGGGGGCCACAGATACGCAGTATTTT,CASSRGGATDTQYF
TRBJ2-3,TRBV7-6,-,TRBD2,TGTGCCAGCAGCTTACAAACTAGCGGGGGTCGCACAGATACGCAGTATTTT,CASSLQTSGGRTDTQYF
TRBJ2-3,TRBV30,-,TRBD2,TGTGCCTGGAGTCACAGCGGGGTTTTAGATACGCAGTATTTT,CAWSHSGVLDTQYF
TRBJ1-2,TRBV19,-,TRBD1,TGTGCCAGTAGTAGACAGGGGGTCGATGGCTACACCTTC,CASSRQGVDGYTF
TRBJ2-3,TRBV4-3,-,TRBD1,TGCGCCAGCAGCCAACTGACAGGGGGCTTAGGGACAGATACGCAGTATTTT,CASSQLTGGLGTDTQYF
TRBJ2-7,TRBV6-5,-,TRBD1,TGTGCCACCGAATGGACAGGGGGCACCTACGAGCAGTACTTC,CATEWTGGTYEQYF
TRBJ1-1,TRBV9,few,-,TGTGCCAGCACCCTCGATAGCTTGAACACTGAAGCTTTCTTT,CASTLDSLNTEAFF
TRBJ2-7,TRBV5-1,-,TRBD1,TGCGCCAGCAGCCCCACGACAGGGTCCTACGAGCAGTACTTC,CASSPTTGSYEQYF
TRBJ1-3,TRBV5-8,-,-,TGTGCCAGCAGCCGCGTCGAGGGTGGAAACACCATATATTTT,CASSRVEGGNTIYF
TRBJ2-5,TRBV4-1,-,TRBD2,TGCGCCAGCAGCCAATCCCCGACTAGCGGGGGAGAGACCCAGTACTTC,CASSQSPTSGGETQYF
TRBJ2-3,TRBV6-2/TRBV6-3,-,-,TGTGCCAGCAGTTACTCCGGACTCTCAATCACAGATACGCAGTATTTT,CASSYSGLSITDTQYF
TRBJ2-7,TRBV5-4,-,-,TGTGCCAGCAGCAATGGCGGACAGCGGTCTACCTACGAGCAGTACTTC,CASSNGGQRSTYEQYF
TRBJ1-1,TRBV29-1,few,-,TGCAGCGTCTCCAGAGGGTCGGGCACTGAAGCTTTCTTT,CSVSRGSGTEAFF
TRBJ1-1,TRBV9,few,-,TGTGCCAGCAGCGTAGTGGCAGAGAACACTGAAGCTTTCTTT,CASSVVAENTEAFF
TRBJ2-1,TRBV7-9,-,TRBD2,TGTGCCAGCAGCTTAGCGCTGTTTCGGGGGGGCAATGAGCAGTTCTTC,CASSLALFRGGNEQFF
TRBJ1-2,TRBV6-5,-,-,TGTGCCAGCAGTTACTCGGTCGACCAGGGTTTTGGCTACACCTTC,CASSYSVDQGFGYTF
TRBJ1-2,TRBV19,-,TRBD1,TGTGCCAGTAAATCCAGGGGGTTGGACTATGGCTACACCTTC,CASKSRGLDYGYTF
TRBJ2-2,TRBV3-1/TRBV3-2,-,TRBD2,TGTGCCAGCAGCCTTGCGCCTGTGACTAGCGGGGGCCCTATCACCGGGGAGCTGTTTTTT,CASSLAPVTSGGPITGELFF
TRBJ2-7,TRBV19,-,-,TGTGCCAGTAGTATCAGGGGTTTCGACGAGCAGTACTTC,CASSIRGFDEQYF
TRBJ1-5,TRBV6-1,-,-,TGTGCCAGCAGTGAAACTGCTTATAGCAATCAGCCCCAGCATTTT,CASSETAYSNQPQHF
TRBJ1-2,TRBV3-1/TRBV3-2,-,TRBD1,TGTGCCAGCAGGCAAACAGGGGCGAGTGAAGGCTACACCTTC,CASRQTGASEGYTF
TRBJ2-1,TRBV5-8,-,-,TGTGCCAGCATCCCGATAGAGAACAATGAGCAGTTCTTC,CASIPIENNEQFF
TRBJ2-1,TRBV11-2,-,TRBD2,TGTGCCAGCAGCTTCTGGCTAGCGGGGGGCCTGAGTTTTCGGCAGTTCTTC,CASSFWLAGGLSFRQFF